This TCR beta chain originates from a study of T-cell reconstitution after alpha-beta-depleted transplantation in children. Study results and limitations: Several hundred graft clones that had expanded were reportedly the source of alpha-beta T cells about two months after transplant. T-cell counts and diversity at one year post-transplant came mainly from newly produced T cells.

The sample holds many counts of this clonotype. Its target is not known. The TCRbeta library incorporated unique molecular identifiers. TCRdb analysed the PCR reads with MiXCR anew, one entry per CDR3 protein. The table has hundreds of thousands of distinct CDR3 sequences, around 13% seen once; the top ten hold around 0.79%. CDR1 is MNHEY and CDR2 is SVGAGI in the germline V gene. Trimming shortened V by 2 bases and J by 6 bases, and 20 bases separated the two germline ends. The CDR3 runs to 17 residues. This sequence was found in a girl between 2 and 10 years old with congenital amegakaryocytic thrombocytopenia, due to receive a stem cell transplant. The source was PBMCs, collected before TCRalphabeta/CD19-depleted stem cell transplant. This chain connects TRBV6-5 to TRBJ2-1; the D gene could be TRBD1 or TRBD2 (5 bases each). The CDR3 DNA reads TGTGCCAGCAGTTACGTTTTGTGGGGGATTTCAGGCAATGAGCAGTTCTTC. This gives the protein CASSYVLWGISGNEQFF.